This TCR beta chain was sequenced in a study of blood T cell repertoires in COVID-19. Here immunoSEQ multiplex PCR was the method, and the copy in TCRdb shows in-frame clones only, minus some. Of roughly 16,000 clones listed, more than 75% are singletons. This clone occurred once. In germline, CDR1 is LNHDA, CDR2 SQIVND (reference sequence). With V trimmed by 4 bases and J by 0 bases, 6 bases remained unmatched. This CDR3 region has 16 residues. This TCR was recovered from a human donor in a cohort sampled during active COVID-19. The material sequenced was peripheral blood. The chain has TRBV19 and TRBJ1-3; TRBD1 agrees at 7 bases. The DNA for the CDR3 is TGTGCCAGTAGTACCTACGGACAGGCCTCTGGAAACACCATATATTTT. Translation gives CASSTYGQASGNTIYF.